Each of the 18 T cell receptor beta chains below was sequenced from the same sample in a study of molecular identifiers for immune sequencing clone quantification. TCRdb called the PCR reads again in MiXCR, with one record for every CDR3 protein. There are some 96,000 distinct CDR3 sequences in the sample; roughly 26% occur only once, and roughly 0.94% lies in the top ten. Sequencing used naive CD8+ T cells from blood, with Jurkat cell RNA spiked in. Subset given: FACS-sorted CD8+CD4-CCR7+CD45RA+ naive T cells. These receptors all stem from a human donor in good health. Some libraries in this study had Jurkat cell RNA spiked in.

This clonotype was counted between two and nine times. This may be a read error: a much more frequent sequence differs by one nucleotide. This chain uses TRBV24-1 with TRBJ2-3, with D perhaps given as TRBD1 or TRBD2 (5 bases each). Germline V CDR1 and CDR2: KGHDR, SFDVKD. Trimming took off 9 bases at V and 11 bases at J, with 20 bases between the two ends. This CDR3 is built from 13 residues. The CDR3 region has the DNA TGTGCCACCGGAGATACGGGGACCGACCTGCAGTATTTT. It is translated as CATGDTGTDLQYF.

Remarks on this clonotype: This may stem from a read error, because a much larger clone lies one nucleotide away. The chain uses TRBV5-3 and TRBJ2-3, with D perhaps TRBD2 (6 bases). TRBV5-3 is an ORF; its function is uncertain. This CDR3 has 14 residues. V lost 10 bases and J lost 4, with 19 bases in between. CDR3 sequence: CAGSPGESADTQYF. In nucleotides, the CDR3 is TGTGCCGGCAGCCCGGGGGAGTCGGCAGATACGCAGTATTTT.

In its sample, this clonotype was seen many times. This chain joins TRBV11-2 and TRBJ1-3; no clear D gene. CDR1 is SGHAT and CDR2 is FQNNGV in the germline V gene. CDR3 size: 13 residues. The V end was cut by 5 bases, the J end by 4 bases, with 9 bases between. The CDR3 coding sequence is TGTGCCAGCAGCACGGACCCCGGAAACACCATATATTTT. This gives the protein CASSTDPGNTIYF.

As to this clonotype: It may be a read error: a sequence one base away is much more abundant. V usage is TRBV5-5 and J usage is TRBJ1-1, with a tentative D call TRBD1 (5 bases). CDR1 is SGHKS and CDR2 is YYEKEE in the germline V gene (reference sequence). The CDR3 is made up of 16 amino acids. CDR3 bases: TGTGCCAGCAGCTCATGGGGCAGGGATATGAACACTGAAGCTCTCTTT. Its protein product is CASSSWGRDMNTEALF.

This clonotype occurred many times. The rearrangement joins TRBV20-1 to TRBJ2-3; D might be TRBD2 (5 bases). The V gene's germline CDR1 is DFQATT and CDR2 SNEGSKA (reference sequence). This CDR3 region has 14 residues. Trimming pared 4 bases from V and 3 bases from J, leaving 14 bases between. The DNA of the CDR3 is TGCAGTGCTAAGGATCCTAGCTTAACAGATACGCAGTATTTT. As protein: CSAKDPSLTDTQYF.

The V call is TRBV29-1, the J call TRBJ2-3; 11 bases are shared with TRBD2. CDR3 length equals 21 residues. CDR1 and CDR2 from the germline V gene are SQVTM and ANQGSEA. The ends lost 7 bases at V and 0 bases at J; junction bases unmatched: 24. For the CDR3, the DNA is TGCAGCGCTCCGGGGGAATCGGGCCTAGCGGGGGGACCGCCTAGCACAGATACGCAGTATTTT. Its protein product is CSAPGESGLAGGPPSTDTQYF.

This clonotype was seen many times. CDR3 coding DNA: TGTGCCAGCAGTCCTGTGGCAGGGAGAGGCACTGAAGCTTTCTTT. This encodes CASSPVAGRGTEAFF. This chain connects TRBV28 to TRBJ1-1; tentatively, D is TRBD1 (5 bases). Per germline, CDR1 MDHEN and CDR2 SYDVKM. This CDR3 has 15 amino acids. V was clipped by 5 bases and J by 4 bases, with 17 bases between them.

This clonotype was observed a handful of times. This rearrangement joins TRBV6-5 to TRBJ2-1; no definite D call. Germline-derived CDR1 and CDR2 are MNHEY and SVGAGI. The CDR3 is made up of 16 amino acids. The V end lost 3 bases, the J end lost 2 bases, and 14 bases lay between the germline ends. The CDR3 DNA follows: TGTGCCAGCAGTTATTCTAGACCCGCCGCCTACAATGAGCAGTTCTTC. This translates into CASSYSRPAAYNEQFF.

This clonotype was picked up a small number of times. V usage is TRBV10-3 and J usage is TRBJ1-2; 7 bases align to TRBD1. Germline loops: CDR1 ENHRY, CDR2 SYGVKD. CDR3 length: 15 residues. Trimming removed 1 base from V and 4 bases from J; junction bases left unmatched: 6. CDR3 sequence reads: CAISEWDSAVYGYTF. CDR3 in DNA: TGTGCCATCAGTGAGTGGGACAGCGCTGTCTATGGCTACACCTTC.

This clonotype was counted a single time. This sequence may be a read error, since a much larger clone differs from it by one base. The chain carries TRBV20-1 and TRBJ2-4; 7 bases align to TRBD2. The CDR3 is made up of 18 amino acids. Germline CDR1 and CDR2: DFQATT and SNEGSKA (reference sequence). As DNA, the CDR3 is TGCAGAGCTTCTCCCGAGGTCGTGGCTAGCGGACCCAAAAACATTCAGTACTTC. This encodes CRASPEVVASGPKNIQYF.

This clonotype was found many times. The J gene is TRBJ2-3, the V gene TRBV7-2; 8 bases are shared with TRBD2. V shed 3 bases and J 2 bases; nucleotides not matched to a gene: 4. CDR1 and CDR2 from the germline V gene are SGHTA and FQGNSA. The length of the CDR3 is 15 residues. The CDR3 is CASSFAGGSTDTQYF. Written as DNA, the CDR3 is TGTGCCAGCAGCTTCGCGGGGGGTTCCACAGATACGCAGTATTTT.

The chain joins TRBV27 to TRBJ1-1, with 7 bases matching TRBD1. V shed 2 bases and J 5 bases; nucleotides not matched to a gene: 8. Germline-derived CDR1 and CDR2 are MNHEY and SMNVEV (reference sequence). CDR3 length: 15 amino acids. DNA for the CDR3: TGTGCCAGCAGTTTAGTATCAGGGGGAGGGACTGAAGCTTTCTTT. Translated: CASSLVSGGGTEAFF.

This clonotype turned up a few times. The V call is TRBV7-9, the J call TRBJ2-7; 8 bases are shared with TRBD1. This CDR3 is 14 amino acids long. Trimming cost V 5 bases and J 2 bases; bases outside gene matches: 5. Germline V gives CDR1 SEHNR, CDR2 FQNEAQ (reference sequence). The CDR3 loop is CASSPTGDAYEQYF. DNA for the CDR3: TGTGCCAGCAGCCCGACAGGGGATGCCTACGAGCAGTACTTC.

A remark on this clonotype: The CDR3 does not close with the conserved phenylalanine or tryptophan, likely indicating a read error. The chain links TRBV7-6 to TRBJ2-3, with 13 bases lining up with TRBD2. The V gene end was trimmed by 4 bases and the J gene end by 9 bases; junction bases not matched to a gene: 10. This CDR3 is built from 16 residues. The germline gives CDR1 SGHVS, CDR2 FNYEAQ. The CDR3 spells CASSWATSGGSKTQYL. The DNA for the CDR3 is TGTGCCAGCAGCTGGGCGACTAGCGGGGGGTCAAAGACGCAGTATCTT.

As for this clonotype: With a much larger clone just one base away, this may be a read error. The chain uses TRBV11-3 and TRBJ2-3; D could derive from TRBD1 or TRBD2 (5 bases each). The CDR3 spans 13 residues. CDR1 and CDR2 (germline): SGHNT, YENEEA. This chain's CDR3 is CAGSLMGADTQYF. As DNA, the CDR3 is TGTGCCGGCAGCTTAATGGGGGCAGATACGCAGTATTTT.

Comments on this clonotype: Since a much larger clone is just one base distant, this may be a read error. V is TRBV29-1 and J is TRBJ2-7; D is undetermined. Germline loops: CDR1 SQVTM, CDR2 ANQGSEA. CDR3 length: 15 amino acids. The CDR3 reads CGVELEDGYFYEQYF. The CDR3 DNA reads TGCGGCGTTGAGTTAGAGGACGGATACTTCTACGAGCAGTACTTC.

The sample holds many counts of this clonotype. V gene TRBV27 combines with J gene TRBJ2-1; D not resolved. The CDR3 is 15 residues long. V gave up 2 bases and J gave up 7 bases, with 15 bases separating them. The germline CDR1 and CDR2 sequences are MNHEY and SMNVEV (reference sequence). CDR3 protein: CASSLVSTVGNEQFF. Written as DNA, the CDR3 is TGTGCCAGCAGTTTAGTATCGACCGTAGGAAATGAGCAGTTCTTC.

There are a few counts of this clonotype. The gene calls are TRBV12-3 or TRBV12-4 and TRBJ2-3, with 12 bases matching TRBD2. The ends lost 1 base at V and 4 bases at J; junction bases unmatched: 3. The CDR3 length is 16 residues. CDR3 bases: TGTGCCAGCAGTTTAGAGGCTAGCGGGAGGGCAGATACGCAGTATTTT. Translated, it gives CASSLEASGRADTQYF.